This T cell receptor (beta chain) was profiled in a study of blood T cell repertoires in COVID-19. Study overall: In each case, the material was cDNA or gDNA derived from T cells, B-cell-depleted T cells, or PBMCs.

How the authors handled the data: Estimates of nucleated cell counts were drawn from the amplification of reference gene primers. Measured with immunoSEQ multiplex PCR; TCRdb has only the in-frame clones, and not every one. That table furnishes V, J and clone size, whereas the DNA furnished D and trimming. The data contain around 160,000 clones, roughly 81% of them singletons. The CDR3 consists of 14 residues. Losses at the gene ends were 4 bases for V and 6 bases for J; bases not matched to a gene: 8. Per germline, CDR1 SEHNR and CDR2 FQNEAQ (reference sequence). The TCR was taken from a human donor with acute or convalescent COVID-19. The donor label of this sample is uncertain. The rearrangement links TRBV7-9 to TRBJ1-1, with 7 bases that match TRBD1. The sequenced sample was peripheral blood. CDR3 region: CASSYIGTVPEAFF. Written as DNA, the CDR3 is TGTGCCAGCAGCTACATCGGGACAGTGCCTGAAGCTTTCTTT.